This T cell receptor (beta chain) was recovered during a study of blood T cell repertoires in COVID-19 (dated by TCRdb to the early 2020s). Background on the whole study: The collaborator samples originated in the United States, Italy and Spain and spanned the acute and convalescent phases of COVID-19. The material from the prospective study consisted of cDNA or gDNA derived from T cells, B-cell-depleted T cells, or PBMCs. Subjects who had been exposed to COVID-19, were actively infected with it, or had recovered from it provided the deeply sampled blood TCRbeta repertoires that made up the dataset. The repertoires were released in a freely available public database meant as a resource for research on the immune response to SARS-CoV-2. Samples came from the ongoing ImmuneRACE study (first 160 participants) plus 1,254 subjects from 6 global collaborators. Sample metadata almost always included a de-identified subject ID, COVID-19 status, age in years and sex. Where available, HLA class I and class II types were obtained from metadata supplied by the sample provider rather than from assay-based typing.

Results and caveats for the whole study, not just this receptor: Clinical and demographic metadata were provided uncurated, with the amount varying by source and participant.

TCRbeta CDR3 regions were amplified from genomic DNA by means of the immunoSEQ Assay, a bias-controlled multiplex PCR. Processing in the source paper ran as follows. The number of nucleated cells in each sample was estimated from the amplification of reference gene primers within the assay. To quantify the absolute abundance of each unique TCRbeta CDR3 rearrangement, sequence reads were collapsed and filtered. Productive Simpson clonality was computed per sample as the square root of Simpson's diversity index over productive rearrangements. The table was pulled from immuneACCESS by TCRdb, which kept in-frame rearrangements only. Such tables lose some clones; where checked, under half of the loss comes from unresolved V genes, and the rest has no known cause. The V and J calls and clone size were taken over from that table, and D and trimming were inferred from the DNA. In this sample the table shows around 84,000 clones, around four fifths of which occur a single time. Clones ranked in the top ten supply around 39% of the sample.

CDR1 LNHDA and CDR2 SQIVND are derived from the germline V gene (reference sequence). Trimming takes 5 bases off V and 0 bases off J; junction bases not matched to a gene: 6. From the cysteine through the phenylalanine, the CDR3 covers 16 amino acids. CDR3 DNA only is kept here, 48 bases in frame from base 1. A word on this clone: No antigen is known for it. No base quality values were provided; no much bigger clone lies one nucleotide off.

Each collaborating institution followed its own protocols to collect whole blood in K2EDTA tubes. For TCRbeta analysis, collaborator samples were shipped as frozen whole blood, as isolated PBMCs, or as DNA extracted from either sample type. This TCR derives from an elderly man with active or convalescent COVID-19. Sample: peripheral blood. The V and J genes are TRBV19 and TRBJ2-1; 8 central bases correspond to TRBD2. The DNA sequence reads TGTGCCAGTAGTCCCCCGGGAGGGAGCTCCTACAATGAGCAGTTCTTC. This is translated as CASSPPGGSSYNEQFF.